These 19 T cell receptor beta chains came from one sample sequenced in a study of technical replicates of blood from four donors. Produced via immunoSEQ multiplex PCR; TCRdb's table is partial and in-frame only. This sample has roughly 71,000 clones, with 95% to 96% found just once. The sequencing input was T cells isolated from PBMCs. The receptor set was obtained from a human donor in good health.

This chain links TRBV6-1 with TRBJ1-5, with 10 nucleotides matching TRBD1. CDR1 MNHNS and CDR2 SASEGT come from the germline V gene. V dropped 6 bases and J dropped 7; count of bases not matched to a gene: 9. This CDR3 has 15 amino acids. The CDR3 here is CASSDRTGGVQPQHF. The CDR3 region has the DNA TGTGCCAGCAGCGACAGGACAGGGGGGGTACAGCCCCAGCATTTT.

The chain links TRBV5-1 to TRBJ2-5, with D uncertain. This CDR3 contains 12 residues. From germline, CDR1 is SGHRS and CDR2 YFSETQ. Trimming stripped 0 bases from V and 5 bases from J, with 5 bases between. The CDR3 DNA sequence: TGCGCCAGCAGCTTGGACGGTGAGACCCAGTACTTC. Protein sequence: CASSLDGETQYF. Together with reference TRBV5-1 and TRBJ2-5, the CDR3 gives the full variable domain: KAGVTQTPRYLIKTRGQQVTLSCSPISGHRSVSWYQQTPGQGLQFLFEYFSETQRNKGNFPGRFSGRQFSNSRSEMNVSTLELGDSALYLCASSLDGETQYFGPGTRLLVL.

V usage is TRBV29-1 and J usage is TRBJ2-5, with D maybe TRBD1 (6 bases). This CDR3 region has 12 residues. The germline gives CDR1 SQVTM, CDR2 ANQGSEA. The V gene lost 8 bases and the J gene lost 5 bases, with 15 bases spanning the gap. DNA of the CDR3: TGCAGCCCCAGCGGACAGTCGGAGACCCAGTACTTC. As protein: CSPSGQSETQYF.

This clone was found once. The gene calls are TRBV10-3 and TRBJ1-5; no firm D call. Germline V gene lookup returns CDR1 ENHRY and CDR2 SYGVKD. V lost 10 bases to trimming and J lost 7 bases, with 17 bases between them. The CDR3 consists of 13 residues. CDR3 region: CATSPGLLQPQHF. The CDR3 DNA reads TGTGCCACCTCACCGGGTCTCTTGCAGCCCCAGCATTTT.

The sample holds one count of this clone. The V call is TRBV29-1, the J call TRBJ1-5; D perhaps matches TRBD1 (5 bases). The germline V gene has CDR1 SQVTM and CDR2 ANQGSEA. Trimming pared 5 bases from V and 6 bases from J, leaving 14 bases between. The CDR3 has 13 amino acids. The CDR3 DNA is TGCAGCGTTTCCCAGGGAAGGGCTCAGCCCCAGCATTTT. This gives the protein CSVSQGRAQPQHF. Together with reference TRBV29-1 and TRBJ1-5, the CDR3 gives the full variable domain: SAVISQKPSRDICQRGTSLTIQCQVDSQVTMMFWYRQQPGQSLTLIATANQGSEATYESGFVIDKFPISRPNLTFSTLTVSNMSPEDSSIYLCSVSQGRAQPQHFGDGTRLSIL.

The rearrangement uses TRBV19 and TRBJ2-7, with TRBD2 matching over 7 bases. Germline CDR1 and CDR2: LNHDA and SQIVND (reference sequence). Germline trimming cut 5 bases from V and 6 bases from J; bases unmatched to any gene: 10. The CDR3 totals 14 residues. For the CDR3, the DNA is TGTGCCAGTAGTGATGGGGCGGGAGTAGGCGAGCAGTACTTC. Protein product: CASSDGAGVGEQYF. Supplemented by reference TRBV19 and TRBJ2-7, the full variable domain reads DGGITQSPKYLFRKEGQNVTLSCEQNLNHDAMYWYRQDPGQGLRLIYYSQIVNDFQKGDIAEGYSVSREKKESFPLTVTSAQKNPTAFYLCASSDGAGVGEQYFGPGTRLTVT.

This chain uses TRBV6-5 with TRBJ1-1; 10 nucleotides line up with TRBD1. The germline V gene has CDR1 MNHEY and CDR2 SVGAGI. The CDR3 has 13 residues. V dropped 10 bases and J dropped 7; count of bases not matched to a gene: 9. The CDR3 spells CATLGTGDFEAFF. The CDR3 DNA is TGTGCCACTCTAGGGACAGGGGACTTTGAAGCTTTCTTT.

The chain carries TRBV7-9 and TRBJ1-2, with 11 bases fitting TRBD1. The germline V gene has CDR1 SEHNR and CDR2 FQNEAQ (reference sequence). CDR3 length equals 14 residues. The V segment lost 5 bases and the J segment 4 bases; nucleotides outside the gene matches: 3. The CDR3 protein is CASSIGQGAYGYTF. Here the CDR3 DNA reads TGTGCCAGCAGCATTGGACAGGGGGCCTATGGCTACACCTTC.

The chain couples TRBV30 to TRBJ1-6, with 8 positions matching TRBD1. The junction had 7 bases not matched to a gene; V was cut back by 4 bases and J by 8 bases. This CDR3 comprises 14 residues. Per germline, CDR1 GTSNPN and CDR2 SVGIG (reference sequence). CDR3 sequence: CAWTLTGADSPLHF. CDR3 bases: TGTGCCTGGACCCTGACAGGGGCTGATTCACCCCTCCACTTT.

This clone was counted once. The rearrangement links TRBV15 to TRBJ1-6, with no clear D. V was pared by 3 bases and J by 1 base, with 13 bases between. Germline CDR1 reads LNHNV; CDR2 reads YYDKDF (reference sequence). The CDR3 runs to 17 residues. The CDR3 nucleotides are TGTGCCACCAGCAGCCAAGCGGACCCGTCCTATAATTCACCCCTCCACTTT. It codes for CATSSQADPSYNSPLHF.

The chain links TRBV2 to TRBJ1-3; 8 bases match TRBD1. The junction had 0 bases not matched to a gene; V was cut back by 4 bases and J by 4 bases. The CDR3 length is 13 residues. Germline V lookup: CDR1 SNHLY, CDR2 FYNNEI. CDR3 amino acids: CASSGDRGNTIYF. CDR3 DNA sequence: TGTGCCAGCAGTGGGGACAGGGGAAACACCATATATTTT.

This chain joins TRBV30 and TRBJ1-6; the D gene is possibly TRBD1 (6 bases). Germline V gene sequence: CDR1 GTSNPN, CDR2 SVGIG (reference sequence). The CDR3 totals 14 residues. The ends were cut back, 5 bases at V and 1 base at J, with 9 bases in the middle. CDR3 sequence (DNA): TGTGCCTGGTCAGGGGATTCCTATAATTCACCCCTCCACTTT. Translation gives CAWSGDSYNSPLHF.

CDR3 sequence reads: CASSLEAGAWETQYF. CDR3 bases: TGTGCCAGCAGCTTAGAAGCGGGGGCGTGGGAGACCCAGTACTTC. The chain joins TRBV7-9 to TRBJ2-5; 8 positions agree with TRBD2. Germline lookup yields CDR1 SEHNR and CDR2 FQNEAQ (reference sequence). The CDR3 is made up of 15 amino acids. With 1 base clipped from V and 5 bases from J, the junction kept 6 bases outside the gene matches. The complete variable domain, with remaining parts taken from reference TRBV7-9 and TRBJ2-5, reads DTGVSQNPRHKITKRGQNVTFRCDPISEHNRLYWYRQTLGQGPEFLTYFQNEAQLEKSRLLSDRFSAERPKGSFSTLEIQRTEQGDSAMYLCASSLEAGAWETQYFGPGTRLLVL.

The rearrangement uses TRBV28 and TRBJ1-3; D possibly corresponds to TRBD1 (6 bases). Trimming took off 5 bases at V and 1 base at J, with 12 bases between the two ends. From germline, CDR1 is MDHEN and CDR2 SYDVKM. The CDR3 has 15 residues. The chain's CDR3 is CASSDLRGSGNTIYF. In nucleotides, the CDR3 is TGTGCCAGCAGTGACTTGAGGGGGTCTGGAAACACCATATATTTT.

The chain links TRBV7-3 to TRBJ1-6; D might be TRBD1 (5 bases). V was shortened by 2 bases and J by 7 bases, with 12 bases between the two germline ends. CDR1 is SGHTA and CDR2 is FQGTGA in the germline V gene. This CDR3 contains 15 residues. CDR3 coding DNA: TGTGCCAGCAGCTTAGCAGGGAGGGGAAATTCACCCCTCCACTTT. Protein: CASSLAGRGNSPLHF.

CDR3 nucleotide sequence: TGTGCCAGTAGTATACAGGGACAGAATAATTCACCCCTCCACTTT. This sequence encodes CASSIQGQNNSPLHF. The chain couples TRBV19 to TRBJ1-6; TRBD1 matches 7 bases. V trimming: 2 bases; J trimming: 5 bases; junction bases outside the gene matches: 3. CDR3 length: 15 amino acids. Germline V CDR1 and CDR2: LNHDA, SQIVND (reference sequence).

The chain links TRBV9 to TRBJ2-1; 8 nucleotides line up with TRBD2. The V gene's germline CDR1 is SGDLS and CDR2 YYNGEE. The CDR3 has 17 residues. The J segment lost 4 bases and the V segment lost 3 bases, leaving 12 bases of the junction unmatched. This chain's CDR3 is CASSAPYTSGKYNEQFF. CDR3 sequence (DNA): TGTGCCAGCAGCGCCCCATACACTAGCGGAAAATACAATGAGCAGTTCTTC.

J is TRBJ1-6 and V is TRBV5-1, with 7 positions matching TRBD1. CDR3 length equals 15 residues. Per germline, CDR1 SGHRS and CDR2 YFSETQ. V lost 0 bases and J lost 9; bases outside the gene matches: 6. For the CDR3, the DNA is TGCGCCAGCAGCTTGGGGCAGGGGGGAGGTTCACCCCTCCACTTT. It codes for CASSLGQGGGSPLHF.

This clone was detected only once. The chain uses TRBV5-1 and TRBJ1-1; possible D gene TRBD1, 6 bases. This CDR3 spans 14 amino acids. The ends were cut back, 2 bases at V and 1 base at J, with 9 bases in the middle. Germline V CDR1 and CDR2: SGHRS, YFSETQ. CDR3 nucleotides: TGCGCCAGCAGCTTCGCAGGGGCGAACACTGAAGCTTTCTTT. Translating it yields CASSFAGANTEAFF.